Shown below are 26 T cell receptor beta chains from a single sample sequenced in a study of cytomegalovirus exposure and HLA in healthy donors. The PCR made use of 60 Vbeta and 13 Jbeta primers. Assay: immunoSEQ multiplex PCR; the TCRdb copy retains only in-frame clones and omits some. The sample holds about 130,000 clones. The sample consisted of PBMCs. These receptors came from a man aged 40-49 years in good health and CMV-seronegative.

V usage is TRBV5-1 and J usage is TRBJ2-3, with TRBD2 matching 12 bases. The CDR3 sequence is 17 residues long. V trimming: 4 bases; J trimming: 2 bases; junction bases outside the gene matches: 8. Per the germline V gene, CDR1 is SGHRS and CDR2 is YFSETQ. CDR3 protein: CASSIWTSGTHTDTQYF. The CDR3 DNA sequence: TGCGCCAGCAGCATCTGGACTAGCGGGACCCACACAGATACGCAGTATTTT.

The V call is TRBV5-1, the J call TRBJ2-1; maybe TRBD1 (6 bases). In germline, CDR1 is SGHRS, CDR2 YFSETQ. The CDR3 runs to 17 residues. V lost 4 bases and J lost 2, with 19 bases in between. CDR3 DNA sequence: TGCGCCAGCAGCCCGGGGCTGGGGGCAGAGCCCTACAATGAGCAGTTCTTC. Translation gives CASSPGLGAEPYNEQFF.

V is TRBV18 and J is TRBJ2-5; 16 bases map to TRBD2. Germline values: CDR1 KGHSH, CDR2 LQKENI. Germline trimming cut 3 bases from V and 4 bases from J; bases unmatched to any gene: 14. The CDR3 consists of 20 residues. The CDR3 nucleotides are TGTGCCAGCTCACCGCCGGCCGGGACTAGCGGGAGGGGACTTGGAGAGACCCAGTACTTC. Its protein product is CASSPPAGTSGRGLGETQYF.

The CDR3 nucleotides are TGTGCCAGCAGCTTACAGAACACTGAAGCTTTCTTT. Translation gives CASSLQNTEAFF. The chain carries TRBV11-3 and TRBJ1-1; D gene ambiguous. Germline V gives CDR1 SGHNT, CDR2 YENEEA. Trimming took 2 bases from V and 1 from J, leaving 2 bases between them. The CDR3 spans 12 residues.

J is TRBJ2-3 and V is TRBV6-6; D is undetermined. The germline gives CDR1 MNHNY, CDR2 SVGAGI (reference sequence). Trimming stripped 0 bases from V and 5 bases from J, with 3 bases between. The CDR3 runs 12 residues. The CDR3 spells CASSYSGDTQYF. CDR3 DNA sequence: TGTGCCAGCAGTTACTCCGGAGATACGCAGTATTTT.

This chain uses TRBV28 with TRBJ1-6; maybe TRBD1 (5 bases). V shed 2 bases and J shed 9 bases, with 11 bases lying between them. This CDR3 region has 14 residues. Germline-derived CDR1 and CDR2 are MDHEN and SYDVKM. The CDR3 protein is CASSLLGEGSPLHF. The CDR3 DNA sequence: TGTGCCAGCAGTTTACTGGGGGAGGGTTCACCCCTCCACTTT.

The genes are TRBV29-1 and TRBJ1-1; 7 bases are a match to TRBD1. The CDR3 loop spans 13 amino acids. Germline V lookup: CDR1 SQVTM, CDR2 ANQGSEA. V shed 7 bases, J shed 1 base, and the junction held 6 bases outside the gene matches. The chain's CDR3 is CSGSDRANTEAFF. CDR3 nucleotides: TGCAGCGGGTCCGACAGGGCGAACACTGAAGCTTTCTTT.

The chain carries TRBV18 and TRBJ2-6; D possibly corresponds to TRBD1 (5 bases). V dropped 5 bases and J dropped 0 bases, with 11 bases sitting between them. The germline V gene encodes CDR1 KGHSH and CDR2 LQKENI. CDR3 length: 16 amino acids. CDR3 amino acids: CASSEQTASGANVLTF. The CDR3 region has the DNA TGTGCCAGCTCAGAGCAGACAGCCTCTGGGGCCAACGTCCTGACTTTC.

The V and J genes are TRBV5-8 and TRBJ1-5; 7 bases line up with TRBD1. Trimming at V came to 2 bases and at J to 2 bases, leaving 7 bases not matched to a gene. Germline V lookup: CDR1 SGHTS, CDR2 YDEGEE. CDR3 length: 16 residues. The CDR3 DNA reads TGTGCCAGCAGCTTAGGGTCCGACAGGGGCAATCAGCCCCAGCATTTT. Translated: CASSLGSDRGNQPQHF.

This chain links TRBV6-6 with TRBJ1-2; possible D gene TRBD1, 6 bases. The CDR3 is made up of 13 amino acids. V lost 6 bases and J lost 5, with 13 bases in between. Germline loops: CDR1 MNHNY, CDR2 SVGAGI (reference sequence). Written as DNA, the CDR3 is TGTGCCAGCAGACAGGGAAGCGGTTATGGCTACACCTTC. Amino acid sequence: CASRQGSGYGYTF.

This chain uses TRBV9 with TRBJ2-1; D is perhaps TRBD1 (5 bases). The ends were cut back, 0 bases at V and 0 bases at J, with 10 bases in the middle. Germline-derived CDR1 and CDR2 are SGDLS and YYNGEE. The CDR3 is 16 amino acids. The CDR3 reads CASSVDGASSYNEQFF. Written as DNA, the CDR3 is TGTGCCAGCAGCGTAGATGGGGCAAGCTCCTACAATGAGCAGTTCTTC.

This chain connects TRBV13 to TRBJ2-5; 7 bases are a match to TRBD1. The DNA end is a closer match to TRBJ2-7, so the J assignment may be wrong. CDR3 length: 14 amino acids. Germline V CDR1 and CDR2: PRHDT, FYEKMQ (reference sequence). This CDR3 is CASSTRDRIYEQYF. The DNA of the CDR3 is TGTGCCAGCAGCACAAGGGACAGAATCTACGAGCAGTACTTC.

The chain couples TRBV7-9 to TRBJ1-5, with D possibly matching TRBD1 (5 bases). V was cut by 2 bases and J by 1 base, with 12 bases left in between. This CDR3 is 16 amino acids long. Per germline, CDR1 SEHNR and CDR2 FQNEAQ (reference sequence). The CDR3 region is CASSLWGGGSNQPQHF. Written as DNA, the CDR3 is TGTGCCAGCAGCTTATGGGGGGGAGGAAGCAATCAGCCCCAGCATTTT.

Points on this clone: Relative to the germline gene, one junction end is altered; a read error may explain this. Here the CDR3 DNA reads TGTGCCATCAGCGCTGGGACAGGGGGCAAACAGCCCCAGCATTTT. This sequence encodes CAISAGTGGKQPQHF. The rearrangement joins TRBV10-3 to TRBJ1-5; 12 bases map to TRBD1. The CDR3 has 15 amino acids. Germline loops: CDR1 ENHRY, CDR2 SYGVKD.

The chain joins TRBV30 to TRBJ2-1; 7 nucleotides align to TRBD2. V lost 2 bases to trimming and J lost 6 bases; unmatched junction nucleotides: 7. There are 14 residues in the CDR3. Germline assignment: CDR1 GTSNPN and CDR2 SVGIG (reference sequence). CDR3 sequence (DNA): TGTGCCTGGAGTCGAGATAGACTAGCCAATGAGCAGTTCTTC. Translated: CAWSRDRLANEQFF.

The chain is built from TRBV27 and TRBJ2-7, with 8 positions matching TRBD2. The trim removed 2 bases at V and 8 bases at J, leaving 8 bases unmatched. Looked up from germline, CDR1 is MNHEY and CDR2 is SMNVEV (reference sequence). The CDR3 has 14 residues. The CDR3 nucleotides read TGTGCCAGCAGTTTAGAGCGGGAGCGACAAAAGCAGTACTTC. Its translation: CASSLERERQKQYF.

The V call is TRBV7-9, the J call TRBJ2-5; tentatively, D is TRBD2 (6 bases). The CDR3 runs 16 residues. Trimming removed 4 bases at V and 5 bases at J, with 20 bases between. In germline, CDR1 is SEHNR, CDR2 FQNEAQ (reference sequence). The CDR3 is CASSYPGLNHRETQYF. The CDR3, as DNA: TGTGCCAGCAGCTACCCGGGACTGAACCACCGGGAGACCCAGTACTTC.

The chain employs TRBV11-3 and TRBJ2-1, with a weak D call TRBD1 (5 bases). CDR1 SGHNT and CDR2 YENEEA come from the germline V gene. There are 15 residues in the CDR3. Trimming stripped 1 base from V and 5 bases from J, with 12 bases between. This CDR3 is CASSLVGLGDNEQFF. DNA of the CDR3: TGTGCCAGCAGCTTAGTCGGGTTAGGGGACAATGAGCAGTTCTTC. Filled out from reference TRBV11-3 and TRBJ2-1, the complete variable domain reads EAGVVQSPRYKIIEKKQPVAFWCNPISGHNTLYWYLQNLGQGPELLIRYENEEAVDDSQLPKDRFSAERLKGVDSTLKIQPAELGDSAVYLCASSLVGLGDNEQFFGPGTRLTVL.

CDR3 loop: CASSLGPRYGYTF. The CDR3 DNA sequence: TGTGCCAGCAGTTTAGGCCCCCGCTATGGCTACACCTTC. The chain has TRBV27 and TRBJ1-2; D gene uncertain. This CDR3 contains 13 residues. V lost 2 bases and J 4 bases, leaving 8 bases between the germline ends. The V gene's germline CDR1 is MNHEY and CDR2 SMNVEV (reference sequence).

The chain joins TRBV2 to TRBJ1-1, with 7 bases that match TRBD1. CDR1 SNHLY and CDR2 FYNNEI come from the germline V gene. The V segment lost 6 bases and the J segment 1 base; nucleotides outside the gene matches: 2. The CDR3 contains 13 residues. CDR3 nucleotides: TGTGCCAGCAGGGGGACAGAGAACACTGAAGCTTTCTTT. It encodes CASRGTENTEAFF.

In DNA form, the CDR3 reads TGTGCCAGCAGCGTAGGGACAGGGTATGGCTACACCTTC. This codes for CASSVGTGYGYTF. V usage is TRBV7-9 and J usage is TRBJ1-2; 9 bases agree with TRBD1. CDR1 is SEHNR and CDR2 is FQNEAQ in the germline V gene (reference sequence). CDR3 length: 13 residues. J was trimmed by 5 bases and V by 5 bases; bases with no gene match: 3.

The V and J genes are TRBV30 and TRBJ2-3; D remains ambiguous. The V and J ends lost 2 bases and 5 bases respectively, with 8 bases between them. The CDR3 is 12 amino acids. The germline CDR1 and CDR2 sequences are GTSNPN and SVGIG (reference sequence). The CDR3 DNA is TGTGCCTGGAGTAGCTCAGGAGATACGCAGTATTTT. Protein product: CAWSSSGDTQYF.

DNA for the CDR3: TGTGCCATCAGCGGGACTTCGAACTACGAGCAGTACTTC. This codes for CAISGTSNYEQYF. The chain links TRBV10-3 to TRBJ2-7, with D perhaps TRBD2 (6 bases). V gave up 6 bases and J gave up 3 bases, with 12 bases separating them. The germline V gene has CDR1 ENHRY and CDR2 SYGVKD. The CDR3 contains 13 residues.

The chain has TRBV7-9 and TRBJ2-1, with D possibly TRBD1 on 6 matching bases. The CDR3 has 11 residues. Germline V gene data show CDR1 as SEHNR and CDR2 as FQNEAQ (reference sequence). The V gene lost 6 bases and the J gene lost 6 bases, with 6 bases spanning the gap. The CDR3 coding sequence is TGTGCCAGCAGAGGGGGCAATGAGCAGTTCTTC. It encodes CASRGGNEQFF.

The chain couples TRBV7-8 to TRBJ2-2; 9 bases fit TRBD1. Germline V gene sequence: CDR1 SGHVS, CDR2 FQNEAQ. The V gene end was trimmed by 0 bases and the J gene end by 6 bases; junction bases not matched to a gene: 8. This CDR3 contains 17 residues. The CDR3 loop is CASSLASGQGKSGELFF. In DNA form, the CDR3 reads TGTGCCAGCAGCTTAGCTTCGGGACAGGGAAAATCCGGGGAGCTGTTTTTT.

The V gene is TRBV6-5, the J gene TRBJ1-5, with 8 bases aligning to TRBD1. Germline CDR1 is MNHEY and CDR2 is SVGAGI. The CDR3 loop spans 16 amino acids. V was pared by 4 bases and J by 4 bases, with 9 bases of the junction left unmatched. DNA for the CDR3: TGTGCCAGCAGTTCCCGACAGGGGAGGGGGAATCAGCCCCAGCATTTT. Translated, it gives CASSSRQGRGNQPQHF.